The 10 T cell receptor beta chains below all came from one sample that was sequenced in a study of molecular identifiers for immune sequencing clone quantification. From the PCR reads, TCRdb called clonotypes with MiXCR, one entry per CDR3 protein. The table includes over 600,000 distinct CDR3 sequences, 15% to 20% detected once. Sequenced material: naive CD8+ T cells from blood, with Jurkat cell RNA spiked in. The subset here: FACS-sorted CD8+CD4-CCR7+CD45RA+ naive T cells. Receptors were obtained from a human donor in good health. Some libraries in this study had Jurkat cell RNA spiked in.

Of note for this clonotype: A single base separates this from a much larger clone, so it may be a read error. The V and J genes are TRBV4-3 and TRBJ2-7; 8 nucleotides match TRBD2. From germline, CDR1 is LGHNA and CDR2 YSLEER. The length of the CDR3 is 17 residues. CDR3 sequence: CASGQEVAGLGTYEQYF. The CDR3 DNA reads TGCGCCAGCGGCCAAGAGGTAGCGGGACTCGGAACCTACGAGCAGTACTTC.

This clonotype was observed at least ten times. The genes are TRBV15 and TRBJ1-1, with D hard to call. From germline, CDR1 is LNHNV and CDR2 YYDKDF (reference sequence). CDR3 length: 12 residues. Trimming cost V 4 bases and J 4 bases, with 7 bases left between them. This CDR3 is CATSTWFTEAFF. CDR3 DNA: TGTGCCACCAGCACCTGGTTCACTGAAGCTTTCTTT.

This clonotype was seen many times. V usage is TRBV15 and J usage is TRBJ1-5, with D unclear. Germline values: CDR1 LNHNV, CDR2 YYDKDF (reference sequence). The CDR3 has 20 amino acids. The V end was cut by 0 bases, the J end by 3 bases, with 24 bases between. Here the CDR3 DNA reads TGTGCCACCAGCAGAGATCTTGTTTATCGGGCGGCCGAATTCAATCAGCCCCAGCATTTT. This encodes CATSRDLVYRAAEFNQPQHF.

This clonotype was seen repeatedly, ten times or more. This chain uses TRBV19 with TRBJ2-2; D gene unclear. V lost 2 bases to trimming and J lost 5 bases, with 6 bases between them. The germline V gene encodes CDR1 LNHDA and CDR2 SQIVND (reference sequence). The CDR3 loop spans 13 amino acids. The CDR3 sequence is CASSILNTGELFF. CDR3 DNA: TGTGCCAGTAGTATACTCAATACCGGGGAGCTGTTTTTT.

Worth noting for this clonotype: A much larger clone differs from this one at a single base, so this may be a read error. The J gene is TRBJ2-7, the V gene TRBV4-3; no definite D call. The CDR3 is 15 amino acids. V shed 0 bases and J shed 6 bases, with 15 bases lying between them. Looked up from germline, CDR1 is LGHNA and CDR2 is YSLEER. The chain's CDR3 is CASSQDRDGTCEQYF. CDR3 sequence (DNA): TGCGCCAGCAGCCAAGATCGCGACGGAACCTGCGAGCAGTACTTC.

A word on this clonotype: At one end, the junction sequence differs from germline, possibly due to a read error. The gene calls are TRBV29-1 and TRBJ2-1, with TRBD2 matching 8 bases. The germline V gene encodes CDR1 SQVTM and CDR2 ANQGSEA. The CDR3 covers 13 residues. Here the CDR3 reads CSVFSGMWDEQLF. The CDR3 nucleotides are TGCAGCGTTTTTAGCGGGATGTGGGATGAGCAGCTCTTC.

This clonotype was picked up a small number of times. V usage is TRBV6-5 and J usage is TRBJ1-5; D ambiguous. The CDR3 runs 13 residues. V lost 8 bases to trimming and J lost 5 bases, with 13 bases between them. Germline V gene sequence: CDR1 MNHEY, CDR2 SVGAGI. The CDR3 DNA reads TGTGCCAGCGGAGAGGGTGGGGATCAGCCCCAGCATTTT. Encoded protein: CASGEGGDQPQHF.

V gene TRBV24-1 combines with J gene TRBJ1-2; D possibly corresponds to TRBD1 (6 bases). Germline assignment: CDR1 KGHDR and CDR2 SFDVKD. The CDR3 spans 12 residues. V lost 4 bases, J lost 4 bases, and 6 bases lay in between. The CDR3 loop is CATSEGAYGYTF. CDR3 nucleotides: TGTGCCACCAGTGAGGGGGCCTATGGCTACACCTTC.

On this clonotype itself: A much bigger clone sits one base away, suggesting this may be a read error. J is TRBJ1-1 and V is TRBV3-1; 9 bases agree with TRBD1. Trimming at V came to 0 bases and at J to 5 bases, leaving 7 bases not matched to a gene. The CDR3 has 16 amino acids. The germline V gene encodes CDR1 LGHDT and CDR2 YNNKEL (reference sequence). CDR3 nucleotide sequence: TGTGCCAGCAGCCAAGATTTCACAGGGGGCTGGACTGAAGCTTTCTTT. It yields the protein CASSQDFTGGWTEAFF.

This clonotype has at least ten counts. The V and J genes are TRBV20-1 and TRBJ2-5; no reliable D call. Looked up from germline, CDR1 is DFQATT and CDR2 is SNEGSKA (reference sequence). This CDR3 comprises 13 residues. V lost 2 bases and J 2 bases, leaving 9 bases between the germline ends. In DNA, the CDR3 is TGCAGTGCTAGACAGCTTTCACAAGAGACCCAGTACTTC. Translated, it gives CSARQLSQETQYF.